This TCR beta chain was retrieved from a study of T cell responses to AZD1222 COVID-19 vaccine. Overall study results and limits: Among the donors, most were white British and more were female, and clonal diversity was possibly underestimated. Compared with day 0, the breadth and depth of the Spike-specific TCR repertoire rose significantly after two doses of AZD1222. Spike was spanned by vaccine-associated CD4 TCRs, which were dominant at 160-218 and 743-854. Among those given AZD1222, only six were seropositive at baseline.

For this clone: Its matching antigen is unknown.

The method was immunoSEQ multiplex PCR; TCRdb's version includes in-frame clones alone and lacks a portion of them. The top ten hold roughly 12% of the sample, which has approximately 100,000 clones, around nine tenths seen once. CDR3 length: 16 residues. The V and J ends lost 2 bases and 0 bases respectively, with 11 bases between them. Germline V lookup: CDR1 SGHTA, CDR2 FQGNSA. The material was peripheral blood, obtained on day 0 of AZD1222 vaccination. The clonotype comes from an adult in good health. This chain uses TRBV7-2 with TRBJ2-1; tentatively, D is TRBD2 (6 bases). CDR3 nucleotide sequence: TGTGCCAGCAGCTTACGGGCGGGGAGCTCCTACAATGAGCAGTTCTTC. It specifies CASSLRAGSSYNEQFF.